Below, one T cell receptor beta chain is given with its context. What it binds is unknown. Construction of the TCRbeta library involved unique molecular identifiers. TCRdb reprocessed the PCR reads via MiXCR and lists one record per CDR3 protein. The sample includes about 600,000 distinct CDR3 sequences, 10% to 15% of them seen just once. These data come from a study of T-cell reconstitution after alpha-beta-depleted transplantation in children. This CDR3 has 13 amino acids. V was trimmed by 0 bases and J by 4 bases, leaving 9 bases between them. Germline CDR1 DFQATT, CDR2 SNEGSKA (reference sequence). Study-wide results and caveats: Most T-cell counts and diversity one year after the transplant came from T cells that were newly produced. Roughly two months post-transplant, alpha-beta T cells reportedly originated from several hundred graft clones that had expanded. TCRbeta diversity was high at day 60 in some patients (a result of surviving recipient T cells and thymic progenitors).

This clonotype was sampled from a male patient younger than 18 who had a stem cell transplant for acute myeloid leukemia, so the T cells may come from the graft donor. The rearrangement uses TRBV20-1 and TRBJ1-2; perhaps TRBD1 as D (5 bases). Sequenced material: PBMCs, mostly from graft donor cells, taken 360 days after TCRalphabeta/CD19-depleted stem cell transplant. CDR3 residues: CSAREGRLYGYTF. The CDR3 DNA is TGCAGTGCTAGAGAGGGACGCCTCTATGGCTACACCTTC.